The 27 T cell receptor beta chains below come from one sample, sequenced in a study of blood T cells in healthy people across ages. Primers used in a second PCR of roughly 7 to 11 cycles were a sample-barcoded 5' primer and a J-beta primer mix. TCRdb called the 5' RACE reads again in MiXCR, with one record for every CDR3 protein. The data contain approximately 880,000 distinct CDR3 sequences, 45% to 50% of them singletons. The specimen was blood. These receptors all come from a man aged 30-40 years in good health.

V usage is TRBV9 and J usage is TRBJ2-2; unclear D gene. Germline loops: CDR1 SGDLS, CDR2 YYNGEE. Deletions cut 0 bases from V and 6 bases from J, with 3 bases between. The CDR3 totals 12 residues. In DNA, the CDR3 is TGTGCCAGCAGCGTAGGGTCCGGGGAGCTGTTTTTT. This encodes CASSVGSGELFF.

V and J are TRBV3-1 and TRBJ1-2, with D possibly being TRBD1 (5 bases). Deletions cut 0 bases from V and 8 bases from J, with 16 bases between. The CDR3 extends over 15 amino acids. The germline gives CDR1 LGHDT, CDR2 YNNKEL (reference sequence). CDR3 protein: CASSQDGPRGTGYTF. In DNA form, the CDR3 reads TGTGCCAGCAGCCAAGATGGGCCGCGAGGGACCGGCTACACCTTC.

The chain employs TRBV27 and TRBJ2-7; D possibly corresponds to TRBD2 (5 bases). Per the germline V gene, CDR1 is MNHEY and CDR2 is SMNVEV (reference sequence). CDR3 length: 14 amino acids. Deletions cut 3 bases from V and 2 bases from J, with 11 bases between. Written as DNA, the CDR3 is TGTGCCAGCAGTTTCGAGGGTGATACCTACGAGCAGTACTTC. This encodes CASSFEGDTYEQYF.

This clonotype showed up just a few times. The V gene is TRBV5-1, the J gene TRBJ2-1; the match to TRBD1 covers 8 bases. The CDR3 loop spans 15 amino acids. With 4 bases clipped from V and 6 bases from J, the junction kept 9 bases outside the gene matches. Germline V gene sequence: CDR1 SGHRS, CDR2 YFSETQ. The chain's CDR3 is CASSIQGAFFNEQFF. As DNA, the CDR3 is TGCGCCAGCAGCATCCAGGGGGCATTTTTCAATGAGCAGTTCTTC. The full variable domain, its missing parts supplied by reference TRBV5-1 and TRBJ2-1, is KAGVTQTPRYLIKTRGQQVTLSCSPISGHRSVSWYQQTPGQGLQFLFEYFSETQRNKGNFPGRFSGRQFSNSRSEMNVSTLELGDSALYLCASSIQGAFFNEQFFGPGTRLTVL.

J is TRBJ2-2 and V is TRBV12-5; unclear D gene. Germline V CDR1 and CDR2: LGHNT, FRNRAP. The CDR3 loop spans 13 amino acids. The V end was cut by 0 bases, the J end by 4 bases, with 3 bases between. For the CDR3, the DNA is TGTGCTAGTGGTTTGGTAGCCACCGGGGAGCTGTTTTTT. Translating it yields CASGLVATGELFF.

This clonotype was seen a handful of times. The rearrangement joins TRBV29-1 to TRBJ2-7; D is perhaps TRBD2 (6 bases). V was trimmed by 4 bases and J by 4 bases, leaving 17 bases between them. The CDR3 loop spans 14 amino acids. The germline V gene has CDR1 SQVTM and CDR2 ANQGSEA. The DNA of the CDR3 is TGCAGCGTTGTTGATCGGGGGACGAATTACGAGCAGTACTTC. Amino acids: CSVVDRGTNYEQYF.

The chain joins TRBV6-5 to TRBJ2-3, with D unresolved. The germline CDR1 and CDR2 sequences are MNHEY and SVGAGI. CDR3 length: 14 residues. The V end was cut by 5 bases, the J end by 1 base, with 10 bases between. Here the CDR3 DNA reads TGTGCCAGCAGTAGTGCCGCGGGCACAGATACGCAGTATTTT. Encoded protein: CASSSAAGTDTQYF.

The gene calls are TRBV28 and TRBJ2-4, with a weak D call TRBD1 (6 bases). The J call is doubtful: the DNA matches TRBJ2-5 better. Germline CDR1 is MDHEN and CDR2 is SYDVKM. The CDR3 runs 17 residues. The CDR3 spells CASSFPDSQTRRETQYF. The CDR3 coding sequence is TGTGCCAGCAGTTTCCCGGACAGCCAAACCCGAAGAGAGACCCAGTACTTC.

CDR3 in amino acids: CASSLGQTYQETQYF. The CDR3 DNA reads as TGTGCCAGCAGCTTGGGGCAGACGTACCAAGAGACCCAGTACTTC. V usage is TRBV7-9 and J usage is TRBJ2-5; possible D gene TRBD1, 5 bases. Trimming removed 3 bases at V and 0 bases at J, with 11 bases between. Germline V gives CDR1 SEHNR, CDR2 FQNEAQ (reference sequence). There are 15 residues in the CDR3.

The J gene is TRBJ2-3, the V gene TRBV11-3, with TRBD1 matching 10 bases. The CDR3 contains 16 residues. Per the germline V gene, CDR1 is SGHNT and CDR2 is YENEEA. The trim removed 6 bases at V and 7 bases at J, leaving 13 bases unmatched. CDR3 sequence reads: CASRKERQGALNTQYF. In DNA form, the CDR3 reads TGTGCCAGCAGAAAGGAGAGACAGGGGGCATTAAATACGCAGTATTTT.

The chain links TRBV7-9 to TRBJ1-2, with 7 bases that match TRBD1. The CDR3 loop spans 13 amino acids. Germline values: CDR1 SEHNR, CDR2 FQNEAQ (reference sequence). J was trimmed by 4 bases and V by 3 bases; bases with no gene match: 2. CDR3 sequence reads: CASSFSGGYGYTF. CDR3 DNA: TGTGCCAGCAGCTTTTCAGGGGGCTATGGCTACACCTTC.

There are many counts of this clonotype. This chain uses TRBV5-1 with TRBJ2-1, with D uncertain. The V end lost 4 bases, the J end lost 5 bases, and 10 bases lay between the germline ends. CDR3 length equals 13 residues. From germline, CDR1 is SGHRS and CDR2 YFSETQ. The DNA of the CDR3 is TGCGCCAGCAGCGGACGGATAGACAATGAGCAGTTCTTC. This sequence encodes CASSGRIDNEQFF.

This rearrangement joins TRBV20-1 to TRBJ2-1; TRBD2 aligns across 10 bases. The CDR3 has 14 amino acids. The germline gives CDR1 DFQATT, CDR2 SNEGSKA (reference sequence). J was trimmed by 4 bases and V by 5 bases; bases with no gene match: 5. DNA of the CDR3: TGCAGTGCTGAGTCTAGCGGGGGTTACAATGAGCAGTTCTTC. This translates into CSAESSGGYNEQFF.

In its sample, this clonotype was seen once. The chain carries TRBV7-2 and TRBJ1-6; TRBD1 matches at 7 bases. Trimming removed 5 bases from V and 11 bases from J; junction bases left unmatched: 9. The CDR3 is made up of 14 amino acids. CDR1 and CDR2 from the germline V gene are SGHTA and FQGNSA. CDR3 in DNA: TGTGCCAGCAGCCCCAGACAGGGAGGGACACCCCTCCACTTT. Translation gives CASSPRQGGTPLHF. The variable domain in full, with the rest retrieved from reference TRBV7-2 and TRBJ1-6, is GAGVSQSPSNKVTEKGKDVELRCDPISGHTALYWYRQSLGQGLEFLIYFQGNSAPDKSGLPSDRFSAERTGGSVSTLTIQRTQQEDSAVYLCASSPRQGGTPLHFGNGTRLTVT.

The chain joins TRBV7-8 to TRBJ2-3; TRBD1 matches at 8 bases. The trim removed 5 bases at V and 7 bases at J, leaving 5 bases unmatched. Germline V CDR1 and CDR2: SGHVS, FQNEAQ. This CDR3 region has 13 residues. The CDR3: CASSLDRENTQYF. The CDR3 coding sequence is TGTGCCAGCAGCCTGGACAGGGAAAATACGCAGTATTTT.

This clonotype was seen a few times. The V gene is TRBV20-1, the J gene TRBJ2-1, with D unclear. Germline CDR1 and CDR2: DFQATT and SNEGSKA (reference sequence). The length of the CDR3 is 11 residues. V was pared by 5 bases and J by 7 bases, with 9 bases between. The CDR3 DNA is TGCAGTGCTGTGCTCTGGAATGAGCAGTTCTTC. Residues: CSAVLWNEQFF.

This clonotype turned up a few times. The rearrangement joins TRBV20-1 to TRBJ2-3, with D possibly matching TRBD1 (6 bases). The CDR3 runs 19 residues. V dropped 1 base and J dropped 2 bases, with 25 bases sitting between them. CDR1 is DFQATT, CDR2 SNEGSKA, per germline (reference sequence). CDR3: CSARGGSGRGYSDTDTQYF. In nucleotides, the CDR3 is TGCAGTGCTAGAGGGGGTAGTGGCAGGGGATATTCCGACACAGATACGCAGTATTTT.

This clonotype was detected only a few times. This CDR3 reads CASSRQTGGFLGYGYTF. The CDR3 nucleotides read TGTGCCAGCAGTAGGCAAACAGGGGGCTTTTTAGGCTATGGCTACACCTTC. V usage is TRBV2 and J usage is TRBJ1-2; 9 bases align to TRBD1. Germline V gene sequence: CDR1 SNHLY, CDR2 FYNNEI. The V and J ends lost 5 bases and 4 bases, in that order; junction bases with no gene match: 14. The CDR3 has 17 amino acids.

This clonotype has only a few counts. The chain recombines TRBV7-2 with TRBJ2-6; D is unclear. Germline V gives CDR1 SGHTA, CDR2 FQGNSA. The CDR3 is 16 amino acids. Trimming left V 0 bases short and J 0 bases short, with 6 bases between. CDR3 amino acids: CASSLATASGANVLTF. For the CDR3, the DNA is TGTGCCAGCAGCTTAGCGACGGCCTCTGGGGCCAACGTCCTGACTTTC.

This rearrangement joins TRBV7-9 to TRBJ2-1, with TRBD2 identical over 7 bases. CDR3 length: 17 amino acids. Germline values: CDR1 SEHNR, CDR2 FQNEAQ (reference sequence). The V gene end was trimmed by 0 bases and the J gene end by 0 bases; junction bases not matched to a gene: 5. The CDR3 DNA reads TGTGCCAGCAGCTTAGCCCCCCGCGGGAGCTCCTACAATGAGCAGTTCTTC. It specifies CASSLAPRGSSYNEQFF.

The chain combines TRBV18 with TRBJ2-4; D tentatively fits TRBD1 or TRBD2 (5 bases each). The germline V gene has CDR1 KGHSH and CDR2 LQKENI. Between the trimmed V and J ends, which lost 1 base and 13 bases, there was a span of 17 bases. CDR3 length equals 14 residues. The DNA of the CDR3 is TGTGCCAGCTCACCACTAGGACCTCTGGGGGAGCAGTACTTC. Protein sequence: CASSPLGPLGEQYF.

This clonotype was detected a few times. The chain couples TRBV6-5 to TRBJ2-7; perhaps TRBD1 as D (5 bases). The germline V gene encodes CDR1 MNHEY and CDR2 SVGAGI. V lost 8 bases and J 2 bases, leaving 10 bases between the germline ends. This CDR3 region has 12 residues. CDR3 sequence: CASQDNAYEQYF. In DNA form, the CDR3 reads TGTGCCAGCCAGGACAACGCCTACGAGCAGTACTTC.

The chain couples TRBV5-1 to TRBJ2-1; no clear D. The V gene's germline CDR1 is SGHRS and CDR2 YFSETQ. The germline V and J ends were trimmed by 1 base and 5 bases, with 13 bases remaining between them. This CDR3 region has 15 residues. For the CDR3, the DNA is TGCGCCAGCAGCTTGACGTGGACCGATCACAATGAGCAGTTCTTC. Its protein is CASSLTWTDHNEQFF.

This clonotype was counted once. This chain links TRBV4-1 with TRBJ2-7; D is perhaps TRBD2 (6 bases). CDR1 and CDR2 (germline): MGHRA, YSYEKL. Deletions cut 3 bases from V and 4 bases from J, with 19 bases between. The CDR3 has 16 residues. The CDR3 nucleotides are TGCGCCAGCAGCCAGGGACCCGGGACTCCAAAATACGAGCAGTACTTC. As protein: CASSQGPGTPKYEQYF.

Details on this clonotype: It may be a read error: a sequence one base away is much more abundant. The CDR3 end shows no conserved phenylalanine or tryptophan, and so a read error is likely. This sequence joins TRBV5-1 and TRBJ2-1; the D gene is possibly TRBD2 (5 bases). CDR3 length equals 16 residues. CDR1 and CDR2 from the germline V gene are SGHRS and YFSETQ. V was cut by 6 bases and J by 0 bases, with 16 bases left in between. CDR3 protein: CASNEWAGSSYNEQFL. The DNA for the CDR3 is TGCGCCAGCAACGAATGGGCGGGTAGCTCCTACAATGAGCAGTTCTTA.

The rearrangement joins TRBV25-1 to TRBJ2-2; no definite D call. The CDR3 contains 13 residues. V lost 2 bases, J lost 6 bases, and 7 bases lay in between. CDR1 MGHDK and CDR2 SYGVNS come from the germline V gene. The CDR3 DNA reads TGTGCCAGCAGTGAACCCTTCGCCGGGGAGCTGTTTTTT. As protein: CASSEPFAGELFF.

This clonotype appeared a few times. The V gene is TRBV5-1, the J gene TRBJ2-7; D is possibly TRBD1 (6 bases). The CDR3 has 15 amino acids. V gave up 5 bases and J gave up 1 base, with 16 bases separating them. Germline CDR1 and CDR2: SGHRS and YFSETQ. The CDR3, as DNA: TGCGCCAGCAGACGGACCTTCCAGGGGTCCTACGAGCAGTACTTC. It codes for CASRRTFQGSYEQYF.